This T cell receptor (beta chain) was profiled in a study of blood T cell repertoires in COVID-19. Study overall: COVID-19 samples, acute and convalescent, were from the United States, Italy and Spain. PBMCs, B-cell-depleted T cells, or T cells were the source of the cDNA or gDNA that made up the material.

Original processing notes: Nucleated cell number was recorded as an estimate derived from reference gene primer amplification. Measured with immunoSEQ multiplex PCR; TCRdb has only the in-frame clones, and not every one. The D gene and trimming were derived from the DNA, and the V and J assignments and clone size from that table. The data contain around 83,000 clones, approximately 86% of them seen just once; the ten biggest clones take up 8%. Germline V gene data show CDR1 as LNHNV and CDR2 as YYDKDF (reference sequence). This CDR3 has 16 residues. V shed 4 bases and J 1 base; nucleotides not matched to a gene: 3.

The chain links TRBV15 to TRBJ2-2; 10 nucleotides agree with TRBD2. The sequencing input was peripheral blood. The sequence was obtained from a man of 80 years or more with active or convalescent COVID-19. CDR3 in amino acids: CATSTRTSGNTGELFF. The CDR3 DNA reads as TGTGCCACCAGCACACGGACTAGCGGGAACACCGGGGAGCTGTTTTTT.